The 7 T cell receptor beta chains given below trace back to one sample, sequenced in a study of cytomegalovirus exposure and HLA in healthy donors. PCR amplification relied on 60 Vbeta primers (plus 13 Jbeta primers). The protocol was immunoSEQ multiplex PCR, while the TCRdb copy is restricted to in-frame clones and leaves out a portion. The listing contains about 120,000 clones. Sequencing was performed on PBMCs. These TCRs come from a young man in good health and CMV-seronegative.

CDR3: CASSIGRGQETQYF. The CDR3 coding sequence is TGTGCCAGTAGTATCGGCAGGGGACAAGAGACCCAGTACTTC. The rearrangement links TRBV19 to TRBJ2-5, with a weak D call TRBD1 (6 bases). The germline V and J ends were trimmed by 3 bases and 2 bases, with 10 bases remaining between them. The CDR3 contains 14 residues. CDR1 is LNHDA, CDR2 SQIVND, per germline (reference sequence).

V gene TRBV9 combines with J gene TRBJ1-2, with 9 bases fitting TRBD1. This CDR3 spans 14 amino acids. V dropped 2 bases and J dropped 6; count of bases not matched to a gene: 5. The germline V gene has CDR1 SGDLS and CDR2 YYNGEE. The CDR3 loop is CASSVNTGGNGYTF. The CDR3 DNA follows: TGTGCCAGCAGCGTGAATACAGGGGGCAATGGCTACACCTTC.

The genes are TRBV27 and TRBJ2-7, with 8 positions matching TRBD1. V lost 6 bases, J lost 0 bases, and 4 bases stayed unmatched. Germline CDR1 MNHEY, CDR2 SMNVEV (reference sequence). The CDR3 contains 14 residues. The CDR3 coding sequence is TGTGCCAGCAGCATGGACAGGGACTCCTACGAGCAGTACTTC. Translating gives CASSMDRDSYEQYF.

The V call is TRBV4-1, the J call TRBJ2-1, with 13 bases aligning to TRBD2. Looked up from germline, CDR1 is MGHRA and CDR2 is YSYEKL. With V trimmed by 4 bases and J by 7 bases, 4 bases remained unmatched. The CDR3 extends over 15 amino acids. CDR3 sequence (DNA): TGCGCCAGCAGCCCAGGACTAGCGGGGGTAAATGAGCAGTTCTTC. Protein: CASSPGLAGVNEQFF.

The gene calls are TRBV6-5 and TRBJ2-7; a weak D match, TRBD2 (6 bases). CDR1 MNHEY and CDR2 SVGAGI come from the germline V gene. This CDR3 is built from 14 residues. With 10 bases removed from V and 10 bases from J, the gap between germline ends came to 26 bases. The CDR3 protein is CATRPRDSWGLQYF. The CDR3 DNA reads as TGTGCCACCCGTCCCCGGGACTCATGGGGTCTTCAGTACTTC.

The CDR3, as DNA: TGTGCCAGCAGTAGGGACAGGGGGAACACTGAAGCTTTCTTT. Its protein is CASSRDRGNTEAFF. The chain has TRBV6-4 and TRBJ1-1, with TRBD1 matching over 10 bases. V lost 5 bases, J lost 1 base, and 1 base stayed unmatched. Per the germline V gene, CDR1 is MRHNA and CDR2 is SNTAGT. The CDR3 spans 14 residues.

V and J are TRBV6-5 and TRBJ2-7; D perhaps matches TRBD1 (6 bases). The V and J ends lost 6 bases and 2 bases respectively, with 17 bases between them. CDR1 MNHEY and CDR2 SVGAGI come from the germline V gene. The CDR3 consists of 15 residues. CDR3 in DNA: TGTGCCAGCAGCCAAACAGCGAGGGGGACCTACGAGCAGTACTTC. Its translation is CASSQTARGTYEQYF.